The 32 T cell receptor beta chains below come from one sample, sequenced in a study of Tregs in tolerant kidney transplant recipients. Generated by immunoSEQ multiplex PCR, the TCRdb table keeps only in-frame clones and is missing some. The data show about 240,000 clones, more than 65% seen once. Source material: CD4+ T cells from blood. The receptor source for this set is a human donor in good health.

The chain employs TRBV6-5 and TRBJ2-7; maybe TRBD2 (5 bases). This CDR3 contains 12 residues. Trimming removed 7 bases at V and 6 bases at J, with 13 bases between. From germline, CDR1 is MNHEY and CDR2 SVGAGI. The CDR3 is CASTDPGSEQYF. The CDR3 nucleotides read TGTGCCAGCACTGACCCGGGGAGCGAGCAGTACTTC.

Here the CDR3 DNA reads TGTGCCAGCAGCTTAGGGACAGGGGGCGTGCGGGCTCAGCCCCAGCATTTT. Amino acid sequence: CASSLGTGGVRAQPQHF. This sequence joins TRBV7-9 and TRBJ1-5; 11 bases fit TRBD1. The CDR3 sequence is 17 residues long. Per the germline V gene, CDR1 is SEHNR and CDR2 is FQNEAQ (reference sequence). After removal of 1 base from V and 6 bases from J, the junction contained 8 bases not matched to a gene.

The chain has TRBV5-1 and TRBJ1-4; TRBD1 is a possible D gene (5 bases). The CDR3 length is 15 residues. The V end was cut by 0 bases, the J end by 5 bases, with 11 bases between. The germline gives CDR1 SGHRS, CDR2 YFSETQ. DNA of the CDR3: TGCGCCAGCAGCTTGGACGGGGCTTGGAATGAAAAACTGTTTTTT. Its translation: CASSLDGAWNEKLFF.

This sequence joins TRBV7-2 and TRBJ1-5, with 8 bases that match TRBD1. The CDR3 spans 15 residues. With V trimmed by 5 bases and J by 3 bases, 6 bases remained unmatched. Germline CDR1 and CDR2: SGHTA and FQGNSA. The CDR3 protein is CASSLGQGTNQPQHF. CDR3 DNA sequence: TGTGCCAGCAGCCTTGGACAGGGCACCAATCAGCCCCAGCATTTT. Full variable domain (rest looked up from reference TRBV7-2 and TRBJ1-5): GAGVSQSPSNKVTEKGKDVELRCDPISGHTALYWYRQSLGQGLEFLIYFQGNSAPDKSGLPSDRFSAERTGGSVSTLTIQRTQQEDSAVYLCASSLGQGTNQPQHFGDGTRLSIL.

The chain uses TRBV5-1 and TRBJ2-3, with 7 positions matching TRBD2. This CDR3 contains 16 residues. The germline gives CDR1 SGHRS, CDR2 YFSETQ. Trimming removed 3 bases from V and 2 bases from J; junction bases left unmatched: 9. CDR3 bases: TGCGCCAGCAGCTCAACTAAAGCGGGGTCCACAGATACGCAGTATTTT. Its translation: CASSSTKAGSTDTQYF.

The chain has TRBV6-4 and TRBJ2-7; 10 nucleotides match TRBD2. Germline V gene lookup returns CDR1 MRHNA and CDR2 SNTAGT. The CDR3 covers 16 residues. Germline trimming cut 0 bases from V and 4 bases from J; bases unmatched to any gene: 6. CDR3 in amino acids: CASSDSTASGRYEQYF. In nucleotides, the CDR3 is TGTGCCAGCAGTGACTCGACGGCTAGCGGGAGATACGAGCAGTACTTC.

This clone occurred once. This chain links TRBV20-1 with TRBJ2-3; no reliable D call. The CDR3 loop spans 11 amino acids. CDR1 and CDR2 (germline): DFQATT, SNEGSKA (reference sequence). V lost 6 bases to trimming and J lost 7 bases, with 11 bases between them. The CDR3 loop reads CSARLSYTQYF. The CDR3 DNA follows: TGCAGTGCCCGCCTTTCGTATACGCAGTATTTT.

This clone came up once. This chain connects TRBV19 to TRBJ2-1; the match to TRBD1 covers 7 bases. The CDR3 has 16 residues. Trimming took 3 bases from V and 4 from J; bases not matched to a gene: 9. Germline V gives CDR1 LNHDA, CDR2 SQIVND (reference sequence). This chain's CDR3 is CASSMAGQEAYNEQFF. CDR3 DNA sequence: TGTGCCAGTAGTATGGCAGGACAGGAAGCGTACAATGAGCAGTTCTTC.

The chain has TRBV9 and TRBJ2-7; TRBD2 aligns across 11 bases. Trimming removed 3 bases from V and 9 bases from J; junction bases left unmatched: 8. This CDR3 region has 14 residues. Germline V gives CDR1 SGDLS, CDR2 YYNGEE. In DNA form, the CDR3 reads TGTGCCAGCAGCGCGGGACTAGCGGAGGCAGGGCAGTACTTC. This gives the protein CASSAGLAEAGQYF.

This clone was observed a handful of times. The genes are TRBV18 and TRBJ2-7; no reliable D call. Trimming pared 6 bases from V and 3 bases from J, leaving 21 bases between. Germline CDR1 and CDR2: KGHSH and LQKENI. This CDR3 has 16 residues. The CDR3 here is CASSSPGPRKVYEQYF. DNA for the CDR3: TGTGCCAGCTCGTCACCAGGACCGAGGAAGGTCTACGAGCAGTACTTC.

This clone was picked up a small number of times. V usage is TRBV5-1 and J usage is TRBJ2-7, with a tentative D call TRBD1 (6 bases). V shed 2 bases and J shed 6 bases, with 18 bases lying between them. This CDR3 has 15 amino acids. Germline loops: CDR1 SGHRS, CDR2 YFSETQ. This CDR3 is CASSLPPGTPGEQYF. The CDR3 DNA is TGCGCCAGCAGCTTACCCCCCGGGACACCCGGCGAGCAGTACTTC.

This clone was detected only once. V is TRBV18 and J is TRBJ2-1; TRBD1 aligns across 8 bases. V lost 0 bases, J lost 7 bases, and 8 bases stayed unmatched. The CDR3 is made up of 16 amino acids. Germline V lookup: CDR1 KGHSH, CDR2 LQKENI. CDR3 bases: TGTGCCAGCTCACCACCCAGGGGGCACCGGGGGAATGAGCAGTTCTTC. Its protein is CASSPPRGHRGNEQFF.

V gene TRBV2 combines with J gene TRBJ1-1, with D perhaps matching TRBD1 (6 bases). Germline V gene sequence: CDR1 SNHLY, CDR2 FYNNEI. This CDR3 is built from 14 residues. The V gene lost 1 base and the J gene lost 7 bases, with 13 bases spanning the gap. As DNA, the CDR3 is TGTGCCAGCAGTGAAGTCAGGGGTTTGGGTGAAGCTTTCTTT. This translates into CASSEVRGLGEAFF.

The chain links TRBV6-5 to TRBJ1-4; D remains ambiguous. V lost 5 bases to trimming and J lost 0 bases, with 10 bases between them. Germline V CDR1 and CDR2: MNHEY, SVGAGI. This CDR3 region has 15 residues. The CDR3 coding sequence is TGTGCCAGCAGTGCACTGGGGACAACTAATGAAAAACTGTTTTTT. This sequence encodes CASSALGTTNEKLFF.

J is TRBJ2-7 and V is TRBV5-1, with TRBD2 matching over 8 bases. This CDR3 comprises 14 residues. The ends lost 5 bases at V and 11 bases at J; junction bases unmatched: 15. Germline assignment: CDR1 SGHRS and CDR2 YFSETQ. The CDR3 bases are TGCGCCAGCAGAATAAACCCGGAAAATAGCGGGGAGTACTTC. This codes for CASRINPENSGEYF.

The chain has TRBV2 and TRBJ2-3; weak D call: TRBD2 (5 bases). Germline V lookup: CDR1 SNHLY, CDR2 FYNNEI. This CDR3 is built from 16 residues. V lost 1 base and J lost 1, with 12 bases in between. The CDR3 loop is CASSEDAGARTDTQYF. In nucleotides, the CDR3 is TGTGCCAGCAGTGAAGATGCGGGTGCTCGCACAGATACGCAGTATTTT.

This chain joins TRBV18 and TRBJ2-7; D is uncertain. This CDR3 has 16 amino acids. In germline, CDR1 is KGHSH, CDR2 LQKENI. Trimming cost V 2 bases and J 0 bases, with 14 bases left between them. The CDR3 spells CASSPSRVLSSYEQYF. Here the CDR3 DNA reads TGTGCCAGCTCACCATCTCGGGTCCTCAGCTCCTACGAGCAGTACTTC.

V usage is TRBV6-1 and J usage is TRBJ1-4; maybe TRBD1 (6 bases). CDR3 length equals 16 residues. The germline gives CDR1 MNHNS, CDR2 SASEGT. V was trimmed by 2 bases and J by 8 bases, leaving 18 bases between them. The CDR3 nucleotides are TGTGCCAGCAGTGAAAGAGATTTGGCAGGGGCCGAAAAACTGTTTTTT. Translation gives CASSERDLAGAEKLFF.

The J gene is TRBJ2-7, the V gene TRBV27; TRBD1 agrees at 8 bases. Germline values: CDR1 MNHEY, CDR2 SMNVEV (reference sequence). Trimming cost V 4 bases and J 5 bases; bases outside gene matches: 10. The CDR3 length is 15 residues. Here the CDR3 reads CASSYGAGGADEQYF. The DNA of the CDR3 is TGTGCCAGCAGTTATGGGGCAGGGGGCGCGGACGAGCAGTACTTC.

The J gene is TRBJ2-1, the V gene TRBV11-2; D unclear. V gave up 2 bases and J gave up 8 bases, with 4 bases separating them. The germline V gene encodes CDR1 SGHAT and CDR2 FQNNGV. CDR3 size: 11 residues. The CDR3 is CASSLSHEQFF. The CDR3 nucleotides read TGTGCCAGCAGCTTATCCCATGAGCAGTTCTTC. The full variable domain, rest sourced from reference TRBV11-2 and TRBJ2-1, is EAGVAQSPRYKIIEKRQSVAFWCNPISGHATLYWYQQILGQGPKLLIQFQNNGVVDDSQLPKDRFSAERLKGVDSTLKIQPAKLEDSAVYLCASSLSHEQFFGPGTRLTVL.

This rearrangement joins TRBV19 to TRBJ1-6; TRBD1 aligns across 7 bases. Germline V gene data show CDR1 as LNHDA and CDR2 as SQIVND (reference sequence). The CDR3 consists of 16 residues. V shed 6 bases and J 0 bases; nucleotides not matched to a gene: 5. The CDR3 coding sequence is TGTGCCAGTAGGCCGGACAGGTTCTCCTATAATTCACCCCTCCACTTT. Translation gives CASRPDRFSYNSPLHF.

CDR3: CAWSAGSDRADEQYF. In DNA, the CDR3 is TGTGCCTGGAGTGCGGGGTCGGACAGGGCGGACGAGCAGTACTTC. This chain connects TRBV30 to TRBJ2-7; TRBD1 matches at 8 bases. J was trimmed by 5 bases and V by 1 base; bases with no gene match: 10. CDR3 length: 15 amino acids. Germline CDR1 is GTSNPN and CDR2 is SVGIG (reference sequence).

CDR3 residues: CASSESGGSYEQYF. CDR3 coding DNA: TGTGCCAGCAGTGAATCTGGCGGGAGTTACGAGCAGTACTTC. This chain uses TRBV6-1 with TRBJ2-7; 7 nucleotides line up with TRBD2. The CDR3 is 14 residues long. The J segment lost 4 bases and the V segment lost 2 bases, leaving 5 bases of the junction unmatched. Germline assignment: CDR1 MNHNS and CDR2 SASEGT.

This clone was observed a single time. The genes are TRBV5-1 and TRBJ2-3; the D gene could be TRBD1 or TRBD2 (5 bases each). Trimming cost V 3 bases and J 5 bases, with 16 bases left between them. The CDR3 length is 15 residues. Germline CDR1 and CDR2: SGHRS and YFSETQ. CDR3 residues: CASSSGTHVGDTQYF. The CDR3 DNA sequence: TGCGCCAGCAGCTCCGGGACCCACGTAGGAGATACGCAGTATTTT. Full variable domain (remainder filled in from reference TRBV5-1 and TRBJ2-3): KAGVTQTPRYLIKTRGQQVTLSCSPISGHRSVSWYQQTPGQGLQFLFEYFSETQRNKGNFPGRFSGRQFSNSRSEMNVSTLELGDSALYLCASSSGTHVGDTQYFGPGTRLTVL.

There are a few counts of this clone. The chain uses TRBV6-6 and TRBJ2-1; D possibly corresponds to TRBD2 (6 bases). Trimming pared 5 bases from V and 0 bases from J, leaving 11 bases between. CDR1 is MNHNY, CDR2 SVGAGI, per germline (reference sequence). This CDR3 has 15 residues. The CDR3 sequence is CASSPGLHSYNEQFF. The CDR3 bases are TGTGCCAGCAGTCCGGGACTCCACTCCTACAATGAGCAGTTCTTC.

The chain uses TRBV5-5 and TRBJ1-2; tentative D call: TRBD1 (5 bases). V was pared by 0 bases and J by 4 bases, with 13 bases between. The CDR3 length is 15 residues. Germline-derived CDR1 and CDR2 are SGHKS and YYEKEE (reference sequence). Here the CDR3 reads CASSLANTGPYGYTF. For the CDR3, the DNA is TGTGCCAGCAGCTTGGCAAATACAGGTCCCTATGGCTACACCTTC.

The count of this clone is one. Other nucleotide sequences in the sample specify the same CDR3. This chain links TRBV15 with TRBJ2-3; possible D gene TRBD2, 5 bases. Germline-derived CDR1 and CDR2 are LNHNV and YYDKDF (reference sequence). The V end lost 1 base, the J end lost 8 bases, and 31 bases lay between the germline ends. This CDR3 is 20 amino acids long. The CDR3 DNA reads as TGTGCCACCAGCAGAGGAGACGGCGGAGGTGAGAGGTACAACAAGGGTACGCAGTATTTT. The encoded protein is CATSRGDGGGERYNKGTQYF.

V and J are TRBV7-2 and TRBJ2-3; a weak D match, TRBD1 (6 bases). The germline V gene has CDR1 SGHTA and CDR2 FQGNSA. Trimming took off 4 bases at V and 0 bases at J, with 23 bases between the two ends. This CDR3 contains 19 residues. The CDR3 loop is CASSYRVTGIGFSTDTQYF. The CDR3 region has the DNA TGTGCCAGCAGCTATAGGGTGACAGGCATTGGGTTTAGCACAGATACGCAGTATTTT.

A single count supports this clone. The chain uses TRBV5-1 and TRBJ1-2; 7 bases line up with TRBD1. The CDR3 contains 15 residues. Germline loops: CDR1 SGHRS, CDR2 YFSETQ. Trimming at V came to 0 bases and at J to 4 bases, leaving 6 bases not matched to a gene. The CDR3 region has the DNA TGCGCCAGCAGCTTGGTACAGGGACAGAGCTATGGCTACACCTTC. The encoded protein is CASSLVQGQSYGYTF. The entire variable domain, with the rest obtained from reference TRBV5-1 and TRBJ1-2, is as follows: KAGVTQTPRYLIKTRGQQVTLSCSPISGHRSVSWYQQTPGQGLQFLFEYFSETQRNKGNFPGRFSGRQFSNSRSEMNVSTLELGDSALYLCASSLVQGQSYGYTFGSGTRLTVV.

The V gene is TRBV27, the J gene TRBJ1-1; TRBD1 agrees at 7 bases. V lost 5 bases and J lost 4; bases outside the gene matches: 7. The germline V gene encodes CDR1 MNHEY and CDR2 SMNVEV (reference sequence). This CDR3 spans 14 amino acids. The DNA for the CDR3 is TGTGCCAGCAGTCTCAGGGGGACGGGCACTGAAGCTTTCTTT. Protein sequence: CASSLRGTGTEAFF.

The J gene is TRBJ1-1, the V gene TRBV6-1; 7 bases align to TRBD1. The CDR3 covers 15 residues. V shed 4 bases and J 5 bases; nucleotides not matched to a gene: 10. Germline-derived CDR1 and CDR2 are MNHNS and SASEGT. CDR3 loop: CASSVQGTLGTEAFF. The CDR3, as DNA: TGTGCCAGCAGTGTACAGGGGACCTTGGGGACTGAAGCTTTCTTT.

The chain links TRBV5-4 to TRBJ2-3, with 11 nucleotides matching TRBD2. J gave up 4 bases and V 3 bases, and 7 bases lay outside the gene matches. This CDR3 contains 16 residues. The V gene's germline CDR1 is SGHNT and CDR2 YYREEE (reference sequence). CDR3 loop: CASSSKGTSGADTQYF. Written as DNA, the CDR3 is TGTGCCAGCAGCTCTAAAGGGACTAGCGGCGCAGATACGCAGTATTTT.